The entry that follows covers one TCR beta chain sequence. This specimen comes from a study of shared clonotypes between healthy human individuals. Whole-study context: There were three CD4 naive, three CD4 memory, two CD8 naive and one CD8 memory plates per donor.

Selected positively for CCR7 and CD45RO-negative, naive CD8 cells excluded terminally differentiated effector memory CD45RA+ cells. Deletions cut 3 bases from V and 3 bases from J, with 9 bases between. CDR1 WSHSY and CDR2 SAAADI come from the germline V gene. This CDR3 comprises 14 residues. In the authors' methods: Filtering was not the same, since immunoSEQ gave junction-only sequences without quality scores. Generated by immunoSEQ multiplex PCR, the TCRdb table keeps only in-frame clones and is missing some. That table gives V, J and clone size, and the DNA gave D and trimming. Of about 870,000 clones in the sample, about 92% were seen once.

The sequenced material came from naive CD8+ T cells sorted from blood. V and J are TRBV10-2 and TRBJ1-5; D ambiguous. This receptor was obtained from a man aged 25-40 years in good health. CDR3 residues: CASSESGYNQPQHF. The CDR3 DNA reads as TGCGCCAGCAGTGAATCCGGGTACAATCAGCCCCAGCATTTT.